The 17 T cell receptor beta chains below were found in one sample sequenced in a study of cytomegalovirus exposure and HLA in healthy donors. The repertoire was sequenced with immunoSEQ multiplex PCR; TCRdb's copy has only in-frame clones and lacks some. This sample has about 280,000 clones, with more than 75% found just once. Sequenced sample: PBMCs. The receptors derive from a woman under 30 in good health and CMV-seronegative.

This clone was recorded a few times. The chain couples TRBV27 to TRBJ1-5; 8 bases line up with TRBD1. The germline gives CDR1 MNHEY, CDR2 SMNVEV (reference sequence). This CDR3 contains 15 residues. The junction had 6 bases not matched to a gene; V was cut back by 3 bases and J by 5 bases. Here the CDR3 DNA reads TGTGCCAGCAGTTTGGCAGGGGGCTTAGATCAGCCCCAGCATTTT. Protein: CASSLAGGLDQPQHF.

This clone came up a few times. The chain employs TRBV18 and TRBJ2-5; a weak D match, TRBD1 (6 bases). CDR3 length: 13 residues. Germline CDR1 is KGHSH and CDR2 is LQKENI. Trimming shortened V by 4 bases and J by 2 bases, and 8 bases separated the two germline ends. In nucleotides, the CDR3 is TGTGCCAGCTCACAAGGACAGCAAGAGACCCAGTACTTC. Translating gives CASSQGQQETQYF.

V usage is TRBV27 and J usage is TRBJ2-7, with 8 bases lining up with TRBD1. This CDR3 is 14 amino acids long. Germline assignment: CDR1 MNHEY and CDR2 SMNVEV (reference sequence). V lost 4 bases and J lost 4; bases outside the gene matches: 6. CDR3: CASSSDRVGYEQYF. CDR3 in DNA: TGTGCCAGCAGTTCGGACAGGGTCGGATACGAGCAGTACTTC.

The chain links TRBV5-4 to TRBJ1-5, with 10 bases fitting TRBD1. The J segment lost 6 bases and the V segment lost 7 bases, leaving 16 bases of the junction unmatched. The CDR3 consists of 17 residues. Germline values: CDR1 SGHNT, CDR2 YYREEE (reference sequence). The CDR3 nucleotides are TGTGCCAGCGTTTTATATCGGGGACAGGGGAAAACTCAGCCCCAGCATTTT. Protein: CASVLYRGQGKTQPQHF.

This chain uses TRBV7-3 with TRBJ2-4; D perhaps matches TRBD1 (6 bases). Trimming cost V 5 bases and J 9 bases, with 14 bases left between them. The CDR3 has 13 amino acids. From germline, CDR1 is SGHTA and CDR2 FQGTGA. The CDR3 region is CASSQDRKSIQYF. The CDR3 DNA reads as TGTGCCAGCAGCCAAGACAGGAAGAGCATTCAGTACTTC.

This chain links TRBV6-5 with TRBJ2-4; D might be TRBD1 (6 bases). V was pared by 5 bases and J by 9 bases, with 14 bases between. CDR3 size: 13 residues. Germline CDR1 and CDR2: MNHEY and SVGAGI. The CDR3 DNA is TGTGCCAGCAGTCCAGGGACACATCTCATTCAGTACTTC. This translates into CASSPGTHLIQYF.

The rearrangement links TRBV10-3 to TRBJ1-5; 9 bases are a match to TRBD1. J gave up 6 bases and V 6 bases, and 9 bases lay outside the gene matches. Germline-derived CDR1 and CDR2 are ENHRY and SYGVKD. The CDR3 is 15 residues long. For the CDR3, the DNA is TGTGCCATCAGCGATAGGACAGGGGAGGCTCAGCCCCAGCATTTT. Its translation: CAISDRTGEAQPQHF.

The chain combines TRBV2 with TRBJ2-7, with 8 nucleotides matching TRBD1. The length of the CDR3 is 14 residues. Germline trimming cut 6 bases from V and 4 bases from J; bases unmatched to any gene: 8. CDR1 and CDR2 from the germline V gene are SNHLY and FYNNEI. The CDR3 DNA follows: TGTGCCAGCAGAGGACAGGGATATGGGTACGAGCAGTACTTC. Encoded protein: CASRGQGYGYEQYF.

This clone has more than one count but fewer than ten. The V call is TRBV27, the J call TRBJ2-7, with 7 bases fitting TRBD1. This CDR3 is 15 amino acids long. From germline, CDR1 is MNHEY and CDR2 SMNVEV (reference sequence). V gave up 7 bases and J gave up 4 bases; unmatched junction bases: 13. Here the CDR3 reads CASTGPYRGRYEQYF. The CDR3 DNA follows: TGTGCCAGCACTGGCCCCTATAGGGGGCGATACGAGCAGTACTTC.

The chain couples TRBV19 to TRBJ2-7; 11 nucleotides line up with TRBD2. In germline, CDR1 is LNHDA, CDR2 SQIVND (reference sequence). This CDR3 spans 15 amino acids. V lost 8 bases, J lost 2 bases, and 8 bases stayed unmatched. DNA for the CDR3: TGTGCCAGTGCGACTAGCGGGGAACTACCCTACGAGCAGTACTTC. Its translation: CASATSGELPYEQYF.

This clone was found once. The gene calls are TRBV27 and TRBJ2-7; no clear D. CDR1 is MNHEY, CDR2 SMNVEV, per germline (reference sequence). V dropped 3 bases and J dropped 2 bases, with 26 bases sitting between them. The CDR3 spans 19 residues. Here the CDR3 DNA reads TGTGCCAGCAGTTTTCGAGTGATCAAACCCTTCGTTCATCCCTACGAGCAGTACTTC. This sequence encodes CASSFRVIKPFVHPYEQYF.

This chain joins TRBV9 and TRBJ2-6, with 12 bases aligning to TRBD2. The germline V gene encodes CDR1 SGDLS and CDR2 YYNGEE. The CDR3 loop spans 18 amino acids. V lost 0 bases to trimming and J lost 0 bases; unmatched junction nucleotides: 1. CDR3 residues: CASSVGLAGASGANVLTF. The CDR3 bases are TGTGCCAGCAGCGTAGGACTAGCGGGGGCCTCTGGGGCCAACGTCCTGACTTTC.

The rearrangement joins TRBV27 to TRBJ2-7, with D tentatively TRBD1 (6 bases). V was trimmed by 3 bases and J by 4 bases, leaving 10 bases between them. Germline V gene lookup returns CDR1 MNHEY and CDR2 SMNVEV (reference sequence). The CDR3 loop spans 13 amino acids. The CDR3 DNA is TGTGCCAGCAGTTTCGGCAGGGGTTACGAGCAGTACTTC. This translates into CASSFGRGYEQYF.

This clone has a single count. The chain uses TRBV7-2 and TRBJ2-7; TRBD1 is a possible D gene (6 bases). Germline V CDR1 and CDR2: SGHTA, FQGNSA. V was trimmed by 8 bases and J by 5 bases, leaving 13 bases between them. This CDR3 region has 12 residues. CDR3 amino acids: CASREDRNEQYF. For the CDR3, the DNA is TGTGCCAGCCGAGAGGACAGAAACGAGCAGTACTTC.

The chain uses TRBV29-1 and TRBJ2-7; 9 positions agree with TRBD2. This CDR3 is 17 amino acids long. V shed 5 bases, J shed 2 bases, and the junction held 16 bases outside the gene matches. Germline loops: CDR1 SQVTM, CDR2 ANQGSEA. The CDR3 DNA follows: TGCAGCGTTCAAGGAACCCTCTCTAGCGGGAAGGCCTACGAGCAGTACTTC. It encodes CSVQGTLSSGKAYEQYF.

The genes are TRBV29-1 and TRBJ2-3; TRBD2 matches at 7 bases. CDR1 is SQVTM and CDR2 is ANQGSEA in the germline V gene. The CDR3 has 16 residues. V dropped 3 bases and J dropped 3; count of bases not matched to a gene: 12. CDR3 sequence (DNA): TGCAGCGTTGATTCCCCCGGTCCCGGGGGGACAGATACGCAGTATTTT. Protein: CSVDSPGPGGTDTQYF.

CDR3 loop: CASSVDGDITEAFF. As DNA, the CDR3 is TGTGCCAGCAGCGTAGACGGGGACATCACTGAAGCTTTCTTT. The chain links TRBV9 to TRBJ1-1, with D possibly matching TRBD1 (6 bases). V gave up 0 bases and J gave up 4 bases, with 10 bases separating them. Germline CDR1 is SGDLS and CDR2 is YYNGEE. The CDR3 loop spans 14 amino acids.